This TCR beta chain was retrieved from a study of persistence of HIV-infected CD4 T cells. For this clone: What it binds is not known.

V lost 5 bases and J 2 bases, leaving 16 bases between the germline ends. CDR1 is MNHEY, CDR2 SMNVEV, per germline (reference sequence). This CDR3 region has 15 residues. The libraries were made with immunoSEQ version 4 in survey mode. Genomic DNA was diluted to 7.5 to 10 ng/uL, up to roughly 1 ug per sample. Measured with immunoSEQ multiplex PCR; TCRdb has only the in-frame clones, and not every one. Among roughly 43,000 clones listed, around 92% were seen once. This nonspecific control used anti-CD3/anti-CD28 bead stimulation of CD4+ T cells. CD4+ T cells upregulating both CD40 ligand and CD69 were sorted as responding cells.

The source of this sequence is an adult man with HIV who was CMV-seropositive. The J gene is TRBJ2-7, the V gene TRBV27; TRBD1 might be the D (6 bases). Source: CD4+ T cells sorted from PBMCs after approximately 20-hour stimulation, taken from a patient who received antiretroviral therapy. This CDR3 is CASSATGWDAYEQYF. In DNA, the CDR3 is TGTGCCAGCAGTGCAACAGGGTGGGATGCCTACGAGCAGTACTTC.